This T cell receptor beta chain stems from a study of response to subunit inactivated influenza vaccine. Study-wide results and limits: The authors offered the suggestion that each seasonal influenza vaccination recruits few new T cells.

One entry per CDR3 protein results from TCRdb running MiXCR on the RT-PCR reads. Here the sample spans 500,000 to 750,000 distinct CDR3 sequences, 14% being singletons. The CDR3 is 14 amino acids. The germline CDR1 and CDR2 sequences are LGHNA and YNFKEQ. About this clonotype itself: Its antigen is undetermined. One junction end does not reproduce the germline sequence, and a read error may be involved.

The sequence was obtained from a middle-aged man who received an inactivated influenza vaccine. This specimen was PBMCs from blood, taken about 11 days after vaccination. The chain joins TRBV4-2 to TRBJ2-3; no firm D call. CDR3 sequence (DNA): TGTGACAGCAGCCAAGGGCGATCTACGGATACGCAGTATTTT. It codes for CDSSQGRSTDTQYF.